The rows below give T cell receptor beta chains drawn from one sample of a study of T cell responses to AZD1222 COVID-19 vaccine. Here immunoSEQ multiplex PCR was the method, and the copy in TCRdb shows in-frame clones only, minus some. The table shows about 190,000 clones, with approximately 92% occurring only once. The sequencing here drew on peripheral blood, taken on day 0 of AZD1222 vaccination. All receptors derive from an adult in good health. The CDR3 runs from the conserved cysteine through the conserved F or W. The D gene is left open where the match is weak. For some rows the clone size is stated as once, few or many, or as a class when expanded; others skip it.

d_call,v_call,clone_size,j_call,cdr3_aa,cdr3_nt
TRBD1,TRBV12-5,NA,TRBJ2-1,CASGLGTGNNEQFF,TGTGCTAGTGGTTTGGGGACAGGGAATAATGAGCAGTTCTTC
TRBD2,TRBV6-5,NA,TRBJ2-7,CATVSGGGNEQYF,TGTGCCACCGTCTCGGGGGGGGGTAACGAGCAGTACTTC
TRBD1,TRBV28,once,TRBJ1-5,CASGGPAGGNQPQHF,TGTGCCAGTGGGGGCCCGGCAGGGGGAAATCAGCCCCAGCATTTT
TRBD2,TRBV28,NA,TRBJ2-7,CASSRLAGSYEQYF,TGTGCCAGCAGCAGACTAGCGGGGTCATACGAGCAGTACTTC
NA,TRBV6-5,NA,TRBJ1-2,CASSYRDMYGYTF,TGTGCCAGCAGTTACCGGGACATGTATGGCTACACCTTC
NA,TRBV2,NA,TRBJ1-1,CALGGAGNTEAFF,TGTGCCTTAGGAGGGGCGGGGAACACTGAAGCTTTCTTT
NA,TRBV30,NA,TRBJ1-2,CAWGANYGYTF,TGTGCCTGGGGAGCTAACTATGGCTACACCTTC
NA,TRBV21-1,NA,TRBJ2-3,CASSSRLAGDTDTQYF,TGTGCCAGCAGCTCCCGACTAGCGGGGGACACAGATACGCAGTATTTT
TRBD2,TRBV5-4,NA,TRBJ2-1,CASSLGVAGGSEQFF,TGTGCCAGCAGCTTGGGAGTAGCGGGGGGGAGTGAGCAGTTCTTC
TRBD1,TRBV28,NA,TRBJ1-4,CASSFGWQGVGLGNEKLFF,TGTGCCAGCAGTTTCGGATGGCAGGGGGTAGGTCTTGGTAATGAAAAACTGTTTTTT
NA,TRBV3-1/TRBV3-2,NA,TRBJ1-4,CASSQDLGRYEKLFF,TGTGCCAGCAGCCAAGATCTCGGCAGGTATGAAAAACTGTTTTTT
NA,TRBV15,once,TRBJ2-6,CATSLSVEANVLTF,TGTGCCACCAGCCTGTCTGTCGAGGCCAACGTCCTGACTTTC
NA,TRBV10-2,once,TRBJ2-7,CASSPGHSSYEQYF,TGCGCCAGCAGCCCGGGACACTCCTCCTACGAGCAGTACTTC
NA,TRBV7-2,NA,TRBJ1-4,CASSLEGRKNEKLFF,TGTGCCAGCAGCTTAGAGGGTCGGAAGAATGAAAAACTGTTTTTT
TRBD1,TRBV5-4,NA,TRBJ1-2,CASHPQGAPGYTF,TGTGCCAGCCATCCCCAGGGGGCGCCTGGCTACACCTTC
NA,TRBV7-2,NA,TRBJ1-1,CASSPVGPREAFF,TGTGCCAGCAGCCCGGTGGGGCCCAGAGAAGCTTTCTTT
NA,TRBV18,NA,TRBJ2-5,CASSQGLEETQYF,TGTGCCAGCTCACAGGGACTGGAAGAGACCCAGTACTTC
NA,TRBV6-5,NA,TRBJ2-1,CASSTSYNEQFF,TGTGCCAGCTCTACCTCCTACAATGAGCAGTTCTTC
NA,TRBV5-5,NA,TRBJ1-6,CASSLGPGNNSPLHF,TGTGCCAGCAGCTTGGGCCCAGGGAATAATTCACCCCTCCACTTT
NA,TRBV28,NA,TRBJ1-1,CASSLGPIPQMNTEAFF,TGTGCCAGCAGTTTAGGGCCAATACCTCAAATGAACACTGAAGCTTTCTTT
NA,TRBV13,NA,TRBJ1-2,CASSTQGRGGYTF,TGTGCCAGCAGCACCCAGGGTAGAGGCGGCTACACCTTC
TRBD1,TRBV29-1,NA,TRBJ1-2,CSVRPGTGAVNYGYTF,TGCAGCGTACGTCCCGGGACAGGGGCGGTTAACTATGGCTACACCTTC
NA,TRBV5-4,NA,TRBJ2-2,CASSFFRANTGELFF,TGTGCCAGCAGCTTTTTCAGGGCTAACACCGGGGAGCTGTTTTTT
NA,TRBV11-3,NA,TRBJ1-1,CASSLGHPNTEAFF,TGTGCCAGCAGCTTGGGACACCCTAACACTGAAGCTTTCTTT
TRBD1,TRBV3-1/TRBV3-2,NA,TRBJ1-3,CASSQELGQGYSGNTIYF,TGTGCCAGCAGCCAAGAATTGGGACAGGGTTACTCTGGAAACACCATATATTTT
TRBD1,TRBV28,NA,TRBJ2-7,CASRSGQGRYEQYF,TGTGCCAGCAGATCCGGACAGGGTCGCTACGAGCAGTACTTC
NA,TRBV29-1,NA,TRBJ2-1,CSVDGSSSYNEQFF,TGCAGCGTTGATGGCAGCTCCTCCTACAATGAGCAGTTCTTC
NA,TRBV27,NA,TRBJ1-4,CASSFRNEKLFF,TGTGCCAGCAGTTTCCGTAATGAAAAACTGTTTTTT
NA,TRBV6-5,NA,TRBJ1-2,CASSPGGYYGYTF,TGTGCCAGCAGCCCCGGGGGTTATTATGGCTACACCTTC
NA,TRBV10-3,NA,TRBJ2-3,CAINSGSTDTQYF,TGTGCCATCAACAGCGGGAGCACAGATACGCAGTATTTT
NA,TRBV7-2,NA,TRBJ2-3,CASSLVRLARRDTQYF,TGTGCCAGCAGCTTAGTTAGGTTAGCGCGACGGGATACGCAGTATTTT
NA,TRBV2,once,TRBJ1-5,CASRDTDSSNQPQHF,TGTGCCAGCAGGGACACGGACAGCAGCAATCAGCCCCAGCATTTT
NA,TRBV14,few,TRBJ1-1,CASSWLGVGTEAFF,TGTGCCAGCAGCTGGTTAGGGGTGGGCACTGAAGCTTTCTTT
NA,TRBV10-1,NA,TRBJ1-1,CASSESAVQVILNTEAFF,TGCGCCAGCAGTGAGTCTGCGGTGCAGGTTATCCTGAACACTGAAGCTTTCTTT
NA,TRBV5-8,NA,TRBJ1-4,CASTTGGTNEKLFF,TGTGCCAGCACCACGGGGGGGACGAATGAAAAACTGTTTTTT
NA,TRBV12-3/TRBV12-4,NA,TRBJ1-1,CASSLGFDTEAFF,TGTGCCAGCAGTTTGGGGTTCGACACTGAAGCTTTCTTT
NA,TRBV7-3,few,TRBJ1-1,CASSLGQGSNTEAFF,TGTGCCAGCAGCTTAGGGCAGGGGTCGAACACTGAAGCTTTCTTT
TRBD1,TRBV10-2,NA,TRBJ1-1,CATTQGAANTEAFF,TGCGCCACCACACAGGGGGCAGCGAACACTGAAGCTTTCTTT